This TCR beta chain was retrieved from a study of blood T cell repertoires in COVID-19. Looking at the study overall: COVID-19 samples from acute and convalescent phases originated in the United States, Italy and Spain.

Methods used by the authors: Amplification with reference gene primers provided the estimates of nucleated cell counts. Libraries were prepared by immunoSEQ multiplex PCR; TCRdb keeps only in-frame clonotypes and omits some of them. That table furnishes V, J and clone size, whereas the DNA furnished D and trimming. The data hold around 230,000 clones, with about nine tenths observed a single time. Germline V gene lookup returns CDR1 GTSNPN and CDR2 SVGIG (reference sequence). CDR3 length: 14 residues. The germline V and J ends were trimmed by 0 bases and 3 bases, with 6 bases remaining between them. Cohorts were based on clinical histories the participants reported.

This receptor was taken from a woman in her twenties or thirties with acute COVID-19. Sequences were obtained from PBMCs or T cells enriched from blood (not recorded which). This chain joins TRBV30 and TRBJ1-6; D uncertain. CDR3 residues: CAWSVNIYNSPLHF. CDR3 nucleotide sequence: TGTGCCTGGAGTGTCAACATCTATAATTCACCCCTCCACTTT. Full variable domain (outside the CDR3, taken from reference TRBV30 and TRBJ1-6): SQTIHQWPATLVQPVGSPLSLECTVEGTSNPNLYWYRQAAGRGLQLLFYSVGIGQISSEVPQNLSASRPQDRQFILSSKKLLLSDSGFYLCAWSVNIYNSPLHFGNGTRLTVT.